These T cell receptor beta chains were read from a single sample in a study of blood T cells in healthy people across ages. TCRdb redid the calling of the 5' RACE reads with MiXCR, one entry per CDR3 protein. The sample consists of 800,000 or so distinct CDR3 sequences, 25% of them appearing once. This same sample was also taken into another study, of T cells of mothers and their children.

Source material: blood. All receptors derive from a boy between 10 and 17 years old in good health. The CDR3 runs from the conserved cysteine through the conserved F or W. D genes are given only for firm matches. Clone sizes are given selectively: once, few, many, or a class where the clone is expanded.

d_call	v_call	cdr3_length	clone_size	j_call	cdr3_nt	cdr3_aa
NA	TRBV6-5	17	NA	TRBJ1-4	TGTGCCAGCAGTTACTCGATTCGGAGGGAGGTGGGTGAAAAACTGTTTTTT	CASSYSIRREVGEKLFF
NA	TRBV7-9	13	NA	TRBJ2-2	TGTGCCAGCAGCTTATGGCGTGCCGGGGAGCTGTTTTTT	CASSLWRAGELFF
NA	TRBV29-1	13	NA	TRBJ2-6	TGCAGCGCTGCTTCGACAGGCAACAACGTCCTGACTTTC	CSAASTGNNVLTF
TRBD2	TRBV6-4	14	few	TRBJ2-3	TGTGCCAGCAGTGACGGGGGGGGGGACGATACGCAGTATTTT	CASSDGGGDDTQYF
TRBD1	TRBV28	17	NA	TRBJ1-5	TGTGCCAGCAGTGCAGGGGGGTGGGGTCTAAGCAATCAGCCCCAGCATTTT	CASSAGGWGLSNQPQHF
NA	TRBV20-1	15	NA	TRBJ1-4	TGCAGTGCCCAAAGGGAGGGGCCGACTAATGAAAAACTGTTTTTT	CSAQREGPTNEKLFF
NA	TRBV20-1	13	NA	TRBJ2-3	TGCAGTGTTTTAGCAAGCCCCACAGATACGCAGTATTTT	CSVLASPTDTQYF
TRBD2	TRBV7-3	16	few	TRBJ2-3	TGTGCCAGCAGCTCTGCCCGACTAGCGAGCACAGATACGCAGTATTTT	CASSSARLASTDTQYF
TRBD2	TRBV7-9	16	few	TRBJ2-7	TGTGCCAGCAGCTTAGTTCCTAGCGGGGGGTCCTACGAGCAGTACTTC	CASSLVPSGGSYEQYF
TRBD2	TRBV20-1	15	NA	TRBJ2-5	TGCAGTGCTAGACCTCGGACTAGCGGGATAGAGACCCAGTACTTC	CSARPRTSGIETQYF
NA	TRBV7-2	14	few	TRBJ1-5	TGTGCCAGCAGCTTTCGTGGGGGGTATCAGCCCCAGCATTTT	CASSFRGGYQPQHF
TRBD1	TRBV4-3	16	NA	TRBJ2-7	TGCGCCAGCAGCCAAGAGAGGACAGGGGGAGCCTACGAGCAGTACTTC	CASSQERTGGAYEQYF
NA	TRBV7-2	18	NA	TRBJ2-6	TGTGCCAGCAGCTTAGCCCCCCTTTGGGGGTACGGGGCCAACGTCCTGACTTTC	CASSLAPLWGYGANVLTF
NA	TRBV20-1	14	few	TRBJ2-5	TGCAGTGCTAGAGATGTAGGGAGCCAAGAGACCCAGTACTTC	CSARDVGSQETQYF
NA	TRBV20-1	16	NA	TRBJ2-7	TGCAGTGCTAGAGGACCTTCAGGTCCCGTCTCCTACGAGCAGTACTTC	CSARGPSGPVSYEQYF
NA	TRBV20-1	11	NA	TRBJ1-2	TGCAGTGCTCCGGGACCGTATGGCTACACCTTC	CSAPGPYGYTF
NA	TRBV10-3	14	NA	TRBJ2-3	TGTGCCATCAGTGGGACAGGAGGGGCAGATACGCAGTATTTT	CAISGTGGADTQYF
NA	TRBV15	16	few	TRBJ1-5	TGTGCCACCAGCAGAGATTGGATGAGTGGCAATCAGCCCCAGCATTTT	CATSRDWMSGNQPQHF
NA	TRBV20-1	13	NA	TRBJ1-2	TGCAGGCCCGAAGGGGCCCCAGGGTATGGCTACACCTTC	CRPEGAPGYGYTF
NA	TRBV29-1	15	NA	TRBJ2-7	TGCAGCGTTGAATACTTAGGACCATCCCGATACGAGCAGTACTTC	CSVEYLGPSRYEQYF
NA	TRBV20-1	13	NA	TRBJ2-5	TGCAGTGCTAGAGCTAGCGCACAAGAGACCCAGTACTTC	CSARASAQETQYF
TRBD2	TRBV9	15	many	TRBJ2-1	TGTGCCAGCAGCTCCCGCGGGGGGAACTACAATGAGCAGTTCTTC	CASSSRGGNYNEQFF
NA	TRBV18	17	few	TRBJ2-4	TGTGCCAGCTCACCACCGGGGCAGAAGCTAGCCAAAAACATTCAGTACTTC	CASSPPGQKLAKNIQYF
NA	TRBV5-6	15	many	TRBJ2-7	TGTGCCAGCAGCTTGCTCTTCGCTAGTACCTACGAGCAGTACTTC	CASSLLFASTYEQYF
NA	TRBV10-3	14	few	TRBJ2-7	TGTGCCATCACTAGAGACCTAAGTTCCTACGAGCAGTACTTC	CAITRDLSSYEQYF
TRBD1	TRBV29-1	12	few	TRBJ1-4	TGCAGCGTAGGGGGCCCTAATGAAAAACTGTTTTTT	CSVGGPNEKLFF
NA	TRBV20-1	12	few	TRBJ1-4	TGCAGTGTTTTGGCCGGAGGAGAAAAACTGTTTTTT	CSVLAGGEKLFF
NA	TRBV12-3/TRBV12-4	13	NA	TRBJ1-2	TGTGCCAGCGCACGGGCGGTAAACTATGGCTACACCTTC	CASARAVNYGYTF
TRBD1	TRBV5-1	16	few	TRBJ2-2	TGCGCCAGCAGCCCTACGACAGGGGGCTTCACCGGGGAGCTGTTTTTT	CASSPTTGGFTGELFF
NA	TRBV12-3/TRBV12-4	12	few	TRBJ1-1	TGTGCCAGCGAAGGGATGAGAACTGAAGCTTTCTTT	CASEGMRTEAFF